This is a list of T cell receptor beta chains from one sample in a study of cytomegalovirus exposure and HLA in healthy donors. TCRdb's copy holds only in-frame clones and misses some; the assay was immunoSEQ multiplex PCR. The sample lists about 330,000 clones; 87% were seen once. Sequences were obtained from PBMCs. The receptors derive from a woman in her 30s in good health and CMV-seropositive. The CDR3 runs from the conserved cysteine through the conserved F or W. D genes are given only for firm matches. Size is omitted from some rows. Given values are once, few, many or a class for expanded clones.

V: TRBV11-2; D: -; J: TRBJ2-7; size: -; DNA: TGTGCCAGCAGCCCCGGGACGTCCTACGAGCAGTACTTC; CDR3: CASSPGTSYEQYF
V: TRBV9; D: TRBD1; J: TRBJ1-1; size: -; DNA: TGTGCCAGCAGCGGAGGGACAGACACTGAAGCTTTCTTT; CDR3: CASSGGTDTEAFF
V: TRBV15; D: -; J: TRBJ2-2; size: -; DNA: TGTGCCACCAGCAGAGTACTGGGGGGAACCGGGGAGCTGTTTTTT; CDR3: CATSRVLGGTGELFF
V: TRBV6-5; D: TRBD2; J: TRBJ2-5; size: -; DNA: TGTGCCAGCAGTTACTCCAGCGGGGGGTTACAAGAGACCCAGTACTTC; CDR3: CASSYSSGGLQETQYF
V: TRBV4-3; D: TRBD2; J: TRBJ2-7; size: -; DNA: TGCGCCAGCAGCCAAGATCTAGGGAGCGGGAGCTCGGCGTACTTC; CDR3: CASSQDLGSGSSAYF
V: TRBV5-1; D: TRBD2; J: TRBJ2-7; size: -; DNA: TGCGCCAGCAGCCGCAACCCACTAGCGGGAAACTCCTACGAGCAGTACTTC; CDR3: CASSRNPLAGNSYEQYF
V: TRBV23-1; D: -; J: TRBJ2-2; size: many; DNA: TGCGCCAGCTCACCAACTTACACCGGGGAGCTGTTTTTT; CDR3: CASSPTYTGELFF
V: TRBV9; D: TRBD2; J: TRBJ2-3; size: -; DNA: TGTGCCAGCAGCGTAGCTCAACGGGGGGGCCGCAATACGCAGTATTTT; CDR3: CASSVAQRGGRNTQYF
V: TRBV19; D: TRBD1; J: TRBJ1-2; size: few; DNA: TGTGCCAGTAGTATTCCCGGGACAGGGAGACCCTATGGCTACACCTTC; CDR3: CASSIPGTGRPYGYTF
V: TRBV9; D: -; J: TRBJ2-7; size: -; DNA: TGTGCCAGCAGCGTAGGCGGCGGGACCTACGAGCAGTACTTC; CDR3: CASSVGGGTYEQYF
V: TRBV18; D: TRBD1; J: TRBJ2-1; size: -; DNA: TGTGCCAGCTCACCATTAGTTCAGGGGGCTTACAATGAGCAGTTCTTC; CDR3: CASSPLVQGAYNEQFF
V: TRBV4-1; D: -; J: TRBJ1-6; size: -; DNA: TGCGCCAGCAGCCTCCGGGAGGGTGAGAATTCACCCCTCCACTTT; CDR3: CASSLREGENSPLHF
V: TRBV11-2; D: -; J: TRBJ1-1; size: -; DNA: TGTGCCAGCAGCCCGAGCCGGGGCACTGAAGCTTTCTTT; CDR3: CASSPSRGTEAFF
V: TRBV11-2; D: -; J: TRBJ2-1; size: once; DNA: TGTGCCAGCAGCTTAGTTACGGATTACAATGAGCAGTTCTTC; CDR3: CASSLVTDYNEQFF
V: TRBV5-1; D: -; J: TRBJ2-3; size: -; DNA: TGCGCCAGCAGCTTGGTAGTAAGAGGGGGCACAGATACGCAGTATTTT; CDR3: CASSLVVRGGTDTQYF
V: TRBV30; D: -; J: TRBJ2-1; size: -; DNA: TGTGCCTGGAGGAAAGGGAACGAAGTCGATGAGCAGTTCTTC; CDR3: CAWRKGNEVDEQFF
V: TRBV13; D: TRBD1; J: TRBJ1-2; size: -; DNA: TGTGCCAGCAGCTTAGGGACAGGGGGATACACCTTC; CDR3: CASSLGTGGYTF
V: TRBV14; D: TRBD1; J: TRBJ2-7; size: -; DNA: TGTGCCAGCAGCCCTGGGACAGGGTGGGACGAGCAGTACTTC; CDR3: CASSPGTGWDEQYF
V: TRBV5-8; D: -; J: TRBJ2-5; size: -; DNA: TGTGCCAGCAGCTTGAGACGCAGCGTACAAGAGACCCAGTACTTC; CDR3: CASSLRRSVQETQYF
V: TRBV28; D: TRBD2; J: TRBJ2-5; size: -; DNA: TGTGCCAGCAGCGACGGGGGGGAAGAGACCCAGTACTTC; CDR3: CASSDGGEETQYF